These T cell receptor beta chains were read from a single sample in a study of blood T cells in healthy people across ages. TCRdb passed the 5' RACE reads through MiXCR, listing each CDR3 protein once. The sample records about 840,000 distinct CDR3 sequences, approximately 32% being singletons. The sample was also reused in another study, on T cells of mothers and their children.

Sequenced sample: blood. These receptors all come from a woman between 40 and 50 years old in good health. CDR3s include the opening cysteine and the closing phenylalanine or tryptophan. D genes are given only for firm matches. A clone size is listed for some rows: how often the clone was seen (once, few, many), or a class if it is expanded.

V	D	J	size	length	CDR3	DNA
TRBV7-9	NA	TRBJ2-7	few	15	CASSSAALGGYEQYF	TGTGCCAGCAGCTCGGCGGCGCTGGGGGGCTACGAGCAGTACTTC
TRBV18	TRBD1	TRBJ2-7	many	15	CASSPDRLDFYEQYF	TGTGCCAGCTCACCGGACAGGCTGGACTTTTACGAGCAGTACTTC
TRBV19	TRBD2	TRBJ2-5	NA	17	CASSMSSGDFNQETQYF	TGTGCCAGTAGTATGTCTAGCGGGGATTTCAACCAAGAGACCCAGTACTTC
TRBV12-3/TRBV12-4	TRBD1	TRBJ1-4	few	16	CASSPGQGARGEKLFF	TGTGCCAGCAGTCCTGGACAGGGGGCGCGGGGTGAAAAACTGTTTTTT
TRBV20-1	NA	TRBJ1-2	few	14	CSAPTGSGLYGYTF	TGCAGTGCCCCAACCGGTTCAGGCCTCTATGGCTACACCTTC
TRBV7-9	TRBD1	TRBJ1-1	once	15	CASSPDGQALTEAFF	TGTGCCAGCAGCCCGGACGGACAGGCCCTCACTGAAGCTTTCTTT
TRBV3-1	NA	TRBJ1-1	few	14	CASSQRYTNTEAFF	TGTGCCAGCAGCCAAAGGTACACGAACACTGAAGCTTTCTTT
TRBV28	TRBD1	TRBJ2-1	NA	15	CASSLSGQESNEQFF	TGTGCCAGCAGTTTAAGCGGACAGGAGAGCAATGAGCAGTTCTTC
TRBV13	TRBD1	TRBJ1-2	NA	15	CASRSSGTGESGYTF	TGTGCCAGCAGATCTTCCGGGACAGGGGAATCCGGCTACACCTTC
TRBV19	NA	TRBJ1-4	NA	15	CASSPDEGMNEKLFF	TGTGCCAGTAGTCCGGACGAGGGGATGAATGAAAAACTGTTTTTT
TRBV20-1	NA	TRBJ2-7	many	16	CSATEPLTGYRYEQYF	TGCAGTGCTACCGAACCATTGACAGGTTACCGTTACGAGCAGTACTTC
TRBV24-1	TRBD1	TRBJ2-5	NA	15	CATSDPTGRARPQYF	TGTGCCACCAGTGACCCGACAGGGCGGGCGAGACCCCAGTACTTC
TRBV5-1	TRBD1	TRBJ1-1	NA	16	CASSFRTGQMNTKAFF	TGCGCCAGCAGCTTCAGGACAGGACAAATGAACACTAAAGCTTTCTTT
TRBV9	TRBD1	TRBJ1-1	few	15	CASSPRTGVETEAFF	TGTGCCAGCAGCCCTAGGACAGGAGTTGAGACTGAAGCTTTCTTT
TRBV15	NA	TRBJ2-7	few	14	CATSSPRTPYEQYF	TGTGCCACCAGCAGCCCCAGGACTCCCTACGAGCAGTACTTC
TRBV27	NA	TRBJ2-1	many	14	CASSLGGAGAEQFF	TGTGCCAGCAGTTTAGGAGGGGCGGGGGCTGAGCAGTTCTTC
TRBV12-3/TRBV12-4	NA	TRBJ2-7	NA	15	CASSLNFPGANEQYF	TGTGCCAGCAGTTTAAATTTTCCGGGAGCTAACGAGCAGTACTTC
TRBV7-2	NA	TRBJ2-5	NA	15	CASSLANQYQETQYF	TGTGCCAGCAGCTTAGCTAATCAGTACCAAGAGACCCAGTACTTC
TRBV10-3	TRBD2	TRBJ2-1	few	16	CAISESAAGGYNEQFF	TGTGCCATCAGTGAGTCGGCAGCGGGGGGGTACAATGAGCAGTTCTTC
TRBV5-6	TRBD2	TRBJ2-5	many	16	CASSSERGGAGETQYF	TGTGCCAGCAGCTCCGAGCGGGGGGGCGCCGGAGAGACCCAGTACTTC
TRBV5-1	NA	TRBJ2-1	many	15	CASSLADRPYNEQFF	TGCGCCAGCAGCTTGGCCGACAGGCCCTACAATGAGCAGTTCTTC
TRBV5-1	NA	TRBJ2-3	NA	15	CASSPVDSGTDTQYF	TGCGCCAGCAGCCCCGTGGACTCCGGCACAGATACGCAGTATTTT
TRBV9	TRBD1	TRBJ2-2	few	15	CASSVGDRDGGELFF	TGTGCCAGCAGCGTAGGGGACAGGGACGGCGGGGAGCTGTTTTTT
TRBV20-1	NA	TRBJ1-5	NA	13	CSASGDGNQPQHF	TGCAGTGCTAGTGGCGACGGCAATCAGCCCCAGCATTTT
TRBV3-1	TRBD2	TRBJ2-5	many	15	CASSHLAGGRETQYF	TGTGCCAGCAGCCATCTAGCGGGGGGGCGAGAGACCCAGTACTTC
TRBV5-1	NA	TRBJ2-7	NA	15	CASSLRFSGSYEQYF	TGCGCCAGCAGCTTGAGGTTCTCAGGGTCCTACGAGCAGTACTTC
TRBV5-1	NA	TRBJ1-1	NA	14	CASRGGRANTEAFF	TGCGCCAGCAGAGGGGGGCGGGCGAACACTGAAGCTTTCTTT
TRBV7-9	NA	TRBJ2-1	NA	14	CASSKPDTYNEQFF	TGTGCCAGCAGCAAGCCCGACACGTACAATGAGCAGTTCTTC
TRBV7-2	TRBD2	TRBJ2-5	NA	16	CASSLAGGSGQETQYF	TGTGCCAGCAGCTTAGCGGGCGGGAGCGGGCAAGAGACCCAGTACTTC
TRBV7-2	TRBD1	TRBJ1-1	few	18	CASSLARTRARGQPRAFF	TGTGCCAGCAGCTTAGCCCGTACCAGGGCGAGGGGACAGCCTCGTGCTTTCTTT
TRBV11-2	NA	TRBJ2-1	NA	15	CASSSRDNAYNEQFF	TGTGCCAGTAGCTCCCGGGACAACGCTTACAATGAGCAGTTCTTC
TRBV25-1	NA	TRBJ2-5	NA	14	CASSWTAKGETQYF	TGTGCCAGCAGCTGGACGGCGAAGGGGGAGACCCAGTACTTC
TRBV18	NA	TRBJ2-7	many	17	CASSPARDRLFSYEQYF	TGTGCCAGCTCACCAGCGAGGGACCGACTATTCTCCTACGAGCAGTACTTC
TRBV15	NA	TRBJ2-5	many	14	CATSRDRQKETQYF	TGTGCCACCAGCAGAGATCGACAGAAGGAGACCCAGTACTTC
TRBV28	NA	TRBJ1-1	NA	15	CASNFAGVGNTEAFF	TGTGCCAGCAATTTTGCAGGGGTGGGGAACACTGAAGCTTTCTTT
TRBV12-3/TRBV12-4	NA	TRBJ2-3	few	12	CASSVRGDVQYF	TGTGCCAGCAGTGTCAGAGGAGATGTGCAGTATTTT
TRBV6-5	NA	TRBJ2-1	few	13	CASARGGGGEQFF	TGTGCCAGCGCCAGGGGTGGGGGTGGTGAGCAGTTCTTC
TRBV18	TRBD1	TRBJ1-2	NA	16	CASSPGITGGNYGYTF	TGTGCCAGCTCCCCTGGGATTACAGGGGGGAACTATGGCTACACCTTC
TRBV5-1	NA	TRBJ2-2	NA	16	CASSLGQFANTGELFF	TGCGCCAGCAGCTTGGGACAGTTCGCGAACACCGGGGAGCTGTTTTTT
TRBV24-1	NA	TRBJ1-1	NA	13	CATSDPVRDEAFF	TGTGCCACCAGTGACCCCGTCCGGGATGAAGCTTTCTTT
TRBV7-8	NA	TRBJ1-5	once	16	CASSPSDAYSNQPQHF	TGTGCCAGCAGCCCCTCCGACGCGTATAGCAATCAGCCCCAGCATTTT
TRBV6-4	TRBD1	TRBJ2-3	once	13	CASRTGDADTQYF	TGTGCCAGCAGGACAGGGGACGCAGATACGCAGTATTTT
TRBV12-3/TRBV12-4	TRBD1	TRBJ1-5	few	18	CASSLESQGEKSNQPQHF	TGTGCCAGCAGTTTGGAATCCCAGGGGGAGAAGAGCAATCAGCCCCAGCATTTT
TRBV6-2/TRBV6-3	TRBD1	TRBJ2-5	NA	14	CASRNTLDRATQYF	TGTGCCAGCAGAAACACCCTGGACAGGGCCACCCAGTACTTC
TRBV20-1	NA	TRBJ2-5	NA	8	CRAETQYF	TGCAGAGCAGAGACCCAGTACTTC
TRBV3-1	NA	TRBJ1-2	few	15	CASSQGSGQLYGYTF	TGTGCCAGCAGCCAAGGGTCCGGACAGCTCTATGGCTACACCTTC
TRBV5-1	TRBD1	TRBJ2-7	NA	15	CASSPYRGSSYEQYF	TGCGCCAGCAGCCCCTACAGGGGAAGCTCCTACGAGCAGTACTTC
TRBV12-3/TRBV12-4	TRBD2	TRBJ2-3	NA	15	CASSRLAVRTDTQYF	TGTGCCAGCAGTAGACTAGCGGTACGCACAGATACGCAGTATTTT
TRBV27	NA	TRBJ2-3	NA	13	CASSLTFPDTQYF	TGTGCCAGCAGTCTTACCTTCCCAGATACGCAGTATTTT
TRBV20-1	NA	TRBJ2-7	many	14	CSAPSGPLGDEQYF	TGCAGTGCTCCCTCTGGTCCCCTGGGGGACGAGCAGTACTTC
TRBV7-2	NA	TRBJ2-5	many	13	CASSLGTVETQYF	TGTGCCAGCAGCTTAGGGACCGTGGAGACCCAGTACTTC
TRBV3-1	NA	TRBJ2-4	NA	16	CASSQDRKITANIQYF	TGTGCCAGCAGCCAAGATCGTAAGATAACCGCAAACATTCAGTACTTC